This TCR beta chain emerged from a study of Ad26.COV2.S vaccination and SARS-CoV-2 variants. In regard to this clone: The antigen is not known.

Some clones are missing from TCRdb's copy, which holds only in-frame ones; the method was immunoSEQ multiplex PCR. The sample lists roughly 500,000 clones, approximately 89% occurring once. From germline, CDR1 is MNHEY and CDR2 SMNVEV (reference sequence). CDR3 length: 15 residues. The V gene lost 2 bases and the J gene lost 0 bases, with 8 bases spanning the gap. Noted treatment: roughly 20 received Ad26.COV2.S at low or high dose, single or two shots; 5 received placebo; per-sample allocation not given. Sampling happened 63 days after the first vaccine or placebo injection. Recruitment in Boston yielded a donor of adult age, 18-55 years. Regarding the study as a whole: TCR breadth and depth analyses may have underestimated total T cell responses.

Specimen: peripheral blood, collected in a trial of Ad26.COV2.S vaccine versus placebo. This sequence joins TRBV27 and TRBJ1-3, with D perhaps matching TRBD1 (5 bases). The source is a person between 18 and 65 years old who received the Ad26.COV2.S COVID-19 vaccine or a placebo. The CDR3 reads CASSLRGVSGNTIYF. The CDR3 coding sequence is TGTGCCAGCAGTTTAAGGGGAGTCTCTGGAAACACCATATATTTT.